This T cell receptor beta chain stems from a study of monozygotic twins with inflammatory bowel disease. As concerns this clonotype: Its antigen is not identified.

TCRdb reprocessed the 5' RACE reads, keeping one entry per CDR3 protein, no DNA. This repertoire includes 420,000 or so distinct CDR3 sequences. General study results and limits: IBD patients shared fewer clonotypes with other individuals than healthy twins, especially patients with disease activity signs.

The CDR3 sequence is 15 residues long. The germline gives CDR1 SGHTA, CDR2 FQGNSA. The sample taken for sequencing was blood. V is TRBV7-2 and J is TRBJ1-2; TCRdb lists TRBD1, though no DNA is available to test this call. The receptor's source is a human donor with ulcerative colitis or Crohn's disease, or a healthy co-twin of an affected twin (not recorded which). CDR3 sequence reads: CASSLRLGVGDGYTF.